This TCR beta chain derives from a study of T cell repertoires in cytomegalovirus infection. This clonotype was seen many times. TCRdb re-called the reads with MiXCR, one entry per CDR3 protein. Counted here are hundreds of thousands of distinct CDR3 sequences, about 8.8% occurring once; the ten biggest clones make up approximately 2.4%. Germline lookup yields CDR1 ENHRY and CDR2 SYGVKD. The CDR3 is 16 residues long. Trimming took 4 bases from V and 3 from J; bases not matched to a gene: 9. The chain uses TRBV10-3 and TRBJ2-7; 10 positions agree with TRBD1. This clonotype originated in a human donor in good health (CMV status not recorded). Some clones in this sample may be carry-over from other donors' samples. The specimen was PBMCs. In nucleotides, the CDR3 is TGTGCCATCAGTGGGACCGGGACAGGGGAATTCTACGAGCAGTACGTC. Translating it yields CAISGTGTGEFYEQYV.